This T cell receptor (beta chain) was observed in a study of beta chain features in type 1 diabetes. Study outcomes and limitations: Type 1 diabetes patients had TCRB CDR3s that were shorter (moderately but significantly so) in all four CD4+ subsets. Patients' naive, central memory and regulatory TCRB repertoires appeared more alike than those of healthy donors.

Expressed TCRB transcripts were sequenced because the entire RNA isolate underwent reverse transcription. The read count averaged around 4 million across naive, central memory and regulatory T cell samples. The method was immunoSEQ multiplex PCR; TCRdb's version includes in-frame clones alone and lacks a portion of them. The table lists 600,000 or so clones, around 11% of them singletons. This clone was picked up a small number of times. Antigen unknown. The identical CDR3 is also encoded by other nucleotide sequences in the sample. The germline V and J ends were trimmed by 8 bases and 1 base, with 8 bases remaining between them. The CDR3 consists of 12 residues. The germline gives CDR1 MDHEN, CDR2 SYDVKM. Isolation of CD4+ naive, central memory, regulatory and stem cell-like memory cells was achieved by sorting via CD45RO/CCR7/CD25/CD127/CD95/CD27.

The source of this sequence is a man between 25 and 39 years old with type 1 diabetes. This chain joins TRBV28 and TRBJ2-5; D tentatively reads TRBD1 or TRBD2 (5 bases each). The material sequenced was naive CD4+ T cells from blood. CDR3: CASSGGQETQYF. The CDR3 DNA sequence: TGTGCCAGCTCTGGGGGCCAAGAGACCCAGTACTTC.